A selection of T cell receptor beta chains follows, all from one sample in a study of T cells in Graves' hyperthyroidism and ophthalmopathy. TCRdb recomputed calls from the multiplex PCR reads with MiXCR, one row per CDR3 protein. The data hold 350,000 to 450,000 distinct CDR3 sequences, with around 13% observed a single time. The specimen sequenced was blood. These receptors originate from a woman aged 55 to 70 with Graves' hyperthyroidism. Each CDR3 is given with its conserved first and last residue. D genes are given only for firm matches. The size of a clone is reported for some rows only, either as once, few or many, or as a class for expanded clones.

J	size	D	V	DNA	CDR3
TRBJ2-7	many	.	TRBV11-3	TGTGCCAGCAGCTTGGGGACAGAAAGAACTAGCGAGAGTGGTTTTTATTACGAGCAGTACTTC	CASSLGTERTSESGFYYEQYF
TRBJ2-7	many	.	TRBV5-6	TGTGCCAGCAGCTTGTTGACGGGAGCCCCGGAGCAGTACTTC	CASSLLTGAPEQYF
TRBJ1-2	.	.	TRBV12-3/TRBV12-4	TGTGCCAGCAGTTTCGACAGCCCCTATGGCTACACCTTC	CASSFDSPYGYTF
TRBJ2-5	many	.	TRBV12-3/TRBV12-4	TGTGCCAGCAGTTTGTTCCGGGGTGTAGAGACCCAGTACTTC	CASSLFRGVETQYF
TRBJ1-5	many	.	TRBV7-9	TGTGCCAGCACGTCTTCACAAGGGCAGCCCCAGCATTTT	CASTSSQGQPQHF
TRBJ1-4	few	.	TRBV2	TGTGCCAGCACCCCTCAGTGGGGTGGTACGGAACTGTTTTTT	CASTPQWGGTELFF
TRBJ2-5	many	.	TRBV2	TGTGCCAGCAACAATGGTCAAGAGACCCAGTACTTC	CASNNGQETQYF
TRBJ2-5	.	.	TRBV6-1	TGTGCCAGCAGTCCCCGAGGTAGTAGTAGTTCCGGGACCCAGTACTTC	CASSPRGSSSSGTQYF
TRBJ2-4	few	TRBD2	TRBV4-1	TGCGCCAGCAGCCAAGCGGGGGGACGGAAAAACATTCAGTACTTC	CASSQAGGRKNIQYF
TRBJ2-5	once	.	TRBV5-5	TGTGCCAGCAGTCGCGCGGGACGGACCGGGGCCCAGTACTTC	CASSRAGRTGAQYF
TRBJ2-7	many	.	TRBV5-1	TGCGCCAGCAATCAGGGATCCTCCTACGAGCAGTACTTC	CASNQGSSYEQYF
TRBJ1-4	few	.	TRBV20-1	TGCAGTGCTAGTGCAGGGGTAGATGAAAAACTGTTTTTT	CSASAGVDEKLFF
TRBJ2-7	many	TRBD1	TRBV28	TGTGTCTGTGGTGGGCCGACAGGGACCTACGAGCAGTACTTC	CVCGGPTGTYEQYF
TRBJ1-5	.	.	TRBV6-2/TRBV6-3	TGTGCCAGCGCTCGACAAAACAATCAGCCCCAGCATTTT	CASARQNNQPQHF
TRBJ1-3	few	.	TRBV19	TGTGCCAGTAGGATATCTTATATGGCCGATGGAAACACCATATATTTT	CASRISYMADGNTIYF
TRBJ2-1	many	.	TRBV28	TGTGCCAGCAGTTGGACGGGTCCTGGTGAGCAGTTCTTC	CASSWTGPGEQFF
TRBJ2-7	.	.	TRBV4-2	TGTGCCAGCAGCCAGACCGGGGGACAGTACGAGCAGTACTTC	CASSQTGGQYEQYF